The text below deals with one TCR beta chain. Its antigen is not known. Assay: immunoSEQ multiplex PCR; the TCRdb copy retains only in-frame clones and omits some. The top ten hold about 0.37% of the sample, which has a few million clones, just over 90% seen once. This entry is derived from a study of shared clonotypes between healthy human individuals. Overall study results and limits: A limitation of the genetic and exposure-history diversity represented arose from few donors.

The CDR3 is made up of 15 amino acids. Germline V lookup: CDR1 SNHLY, CDR2 FYNNEI. Trimming cost V 5 bases and J 6 bases; bases outside gene matches: 11. This chain links TRBV2 with TRBJ2-7, with TRBD2 matching 9 bases. This TCR came from a man younger than 35 in good health. Some clones in this sample may be carry-over from other donors' samples. The sequencing sample was made of naive CD4+ T cells from PBMCs. Documented subset: CD45RA+ positively selected. The CDR3 here is CASSSHGREGLEQYF. CDR3 bases: TGTGCCAGCAGTTCCCACGGGCGGGAGGGCCTCGAGCAGTACTTC. The full variable domain, in which reference TRBV2 and TRBJ2-7 provide the parts outside the CDR3, is EPEVTQTPSHQVTQMGQEVILRCVPISNHLYFYWYRQILGQKVEFLVSFYNNEISEKSEIFDDQFSVERPDGSNFTLKIRSTKLEDSAMYFCASSSHGREGLEQYFGPGTRLTVT.